This T cell receptor (beta chain) was identified during a study of shared clonotypes between healthy human individuals. Sequencing was performed with immunoSEQ multiplex PCR; in TCRdb, only in-frame clones are kept and a portion is missing. The data hold about 2 million clones, with 95% observed a single time. Germline CDR1 is DFQATT and CDR2 is SNEGSKA (reference sequence). This CDR3 has 11 residues. With 5 bases removed from V and 4 bases from J, the gap between germline ends came to 7 bases. Sequenced sample: naive CD4+ T cells sorted from blood. Noted subset: CD45RA+ positively selected. The chain uses TRBV20-1 and TRBJ2-3; D gene uncertain. This TCR was recovered from a man aged 18 to 35 in good health. CDR3: CSAAQPDTQYF. CDR3 nucleotide sequence: TGCAGTGCTGCCCAACCAGATACGCAGTATTTT.